Each of the 26 T cell receptor beta chains below was sequenced from the same sample in a study of blood T cell repertoires in COVID-19. Assay used: immunoSEQ multiplex PCR; TCRdb lists only in-frame clones, some missing. The sample consists of about 150,000 clones, roughly nine tenths of them appearing once. The sequencing sample was made of peripheral blood. Receptors originate from a man aged 50 to 59 with acute or convalescent COVID-19.

This clone was detected once. The chain carries TRBV7-8 and TRBJ2-7; 9 nucleotides line up with TRBD2. The CDR3 sequence is 14 residues long. Germline lookup yields CDR1 SGHVS and CDR2 FQNEAQ. V lost 1 base, J lost 5 bases, and 3 bases stayed unmatched. The CDR3 nucleotides are TGTGCCAGCAGCTTAGGGACTAGCGCGAACGAGCAGTACGTC. Translation: CASSLGTSANEQYV.

This clone was detected a few times. This chain joins TRBV19 and TRBJ2-7; possibly TRBD2 for D (6 bases). Germline V lookup: CDR1 LNHDA, CDR2 SQIVND (reference sequence). The CDR3 has 13 residues. Trimming stripped 2 bases from V and 5 bases from J, with 10 bases between. This chain's CDR3 is CASSIRTKDEQYF. CDR3 sequence (DNA): TGTGCCAGTAGTATAAGGACTAAAGACGAGCAGTACTTC.

This clone was detected only once. The rearrangement joins TRBV9 to TRBJ2-5; 9 nucleotides agree with TRBD2. The ends lost 0 bases at V and 5 bases at J; junction bases unmatched: 5. This CDR3 has 15 residues. Germline values: CDR1 SGDLS, CDR2 YYNGEE. The CDR3: CASSVEGTSRETQYF. CDR3 bases: TGTGCCAGCAGCGTAGAGGGGACTAGCAGGGAGACCCAGTACTTC.

The CDR3 sequence: CASSPQGEAQETQYF. Written as DNA, the CDR3 is TGTGCCAGCTCACCCCAGGGGGAGGCACAAGAGACCCAGTACTTC. The J gene is TRBJ2-5, the V gene TRBV18; D might be TRBD1 (7 bases). This CDR3 contains 15 residues. The V end lost 3 bases, the J end lost 2 bases, and 13 bases lay between the germline ends. Per germline, CDR1 KGHSH and CDR2 LQKENI.

The gene calls are TRBV7-3 and TRBJ2-5, with TRBD2 as a possible D gene (6 bases). Per the germline V gene, CDR1 is SGHTA and CDR2 is FQGTGA. The CDR3 loop spans 17 amino acids. V dropped 5 bases and J dropped 4 bases, with 23 bases sitting between them. As DNA, the CDR3 is TGTGCCAGCAGCCCCTCCGGAGGGGCCGCAGCTCGAGAGACCCAGTACTTC. This codes for CASSPSGGAAARETQYF.

The chain has TRBV7-2 and TRBJ1-1, with 10 bases matching TRBD1. Germline V gene sequence: CDR1 SGHTA, CDR2 FQGNSA. This CDR3 comprises 16 residues. Losses at the gene ends were 1 base for V and 3 bases for J; bases not matched to a gene: 5. In nucleotides, the CDR3 is TGTGCCAGCAGCTTAGAGGGACAGGGGTATGACACTGAAGCTTTCTTT. Translating gives CASSLEGQGYDTEAFF.

This clone came up once. V and J are TRBV19 and TRBJ1-5; D gene uncertain. This CDR3 is built from 15 residues. Germline CDR1 reads LNHDA; CDR2 reads SQIVND (reference sequence). V was cut by 4 bases and J by 0 bases, with 10 bases left in between. The CDR3 coding sequence is TGTGCCAGTAGTACCACAGAGTATAGCAATCAGCCCCAGCATTTT. It translates to CASSTTEYSNQPQHF.

This clone was observed a single time. V and J are TRBV5-4 and TRBJ2-3, with 9 nucleotides matching TRBD2. Trimming removed 7 bases from V and 1 base from J; junction bases left unmatched: 7. The CDR3 spans 15 residues. Germline assignment: CDR1 SGHNT and CDR2 YYREEE (reference sequence). CDR3 region: CASGGIAGGTDTQYF. The DNA for the CDR3 is TGTGCCAGCGGAGGGATAGCGGGGGGCACAGATACGCAGTATTTT.

This chain joins TRBV28 and TRBJ2-7; 7 bases match TRBD2. The CDR3 length is 13 residues. V shed 5 bases and J 4 bases; nucleotides not matched to a gene: 5. Germline CDR1 is MDHEN and CDR2 is SYDVKM. CDR3 region: CASSRTRGYEQYV. The CDR3 DNA reads as TGTGCCAGCAGTCGGACTAGGGGATACGAGCAGTACGTC.

The V and J genes are TRBV5-4 and TRBJ2-7, with 10 positions matching TRBD2. The CDR3 consists of 15 residues. The germline CDR1 and CDR2 sequences are SGHNT and YYREEE (reference sequence). Trimming at V came to 2 bases and at J to 5 bases, leaving 7 bases not matched to a gene. The CDR3 nucleotides read TGTGCCAGCAGCTTAAATCTAGCGGGAGCGGACGAGCAGTACTTC. It yields the protein CASSLNLAGADEQYF.

This chain uses TRBV4-1 with TRBJ2-6; D is ambiguous. Germline values: CDR1 MGHRA, CDR2 YSYEKL. V was trimmed by 6 bases and J by 0 bases, leaving 24 bases between them. The CDR3 spans 20 residues. The DNA of the CDR3 is TGCGCCAGCAGTCCAACTCGCCCCCCTTCAAGGAGCTCTGGGGCCAACGTCCTGACTTTC. Encoded protein: CASSPTRPPSRSSGANVLTF.

The chain recombines TRBV28 with TRBJ1-2; 8 bases agree with TRBD1. V was clipped by 6 bases and J by 5 bases; unmatched bases: 5. This CDR3 contains 13 residues. The germline gives CDR1 MDHEN, CDR2 SYDVKM. The CDR3: CASSPNRGYGYTF. CDR3 sequence (DNA): TGTGCCAGCAGCCCAAACAGGGGGTATGGCTACACCTTC.

The chain recombines TRBV18 with TRBJ2-1; D is perhaps TRBD1 (6 bases). V shed 5 bases and J shed 9 bases, with 20 bases lying between them. The CDR3 has 15 amino acids. Germline-derived CDR1 and CDR2 are KGHSH and LQKENI. The CDR3 is CASSDTVGQRSEQFF. As DNA, the CDR3 is TGTGCCAGCTCAGACACCGTCGGACAGCGTAGTGAGCAGTTCTTC.

This clone was found a few times. The rearrangement links TRBV28 to TRBJ2-7, with 11 bases fitting TRBD2. The trim removed 6 bases at V and 2 bases at J, leaving 6 bases unmatched. The CDR3 length is 15 residues. Germline V gene data show CDR1 as MDHEN and CDR2 as SYDVKM. In nucleotides, the CDR3 is TGTGCCAGCAGACCAAGACTAGCGGGGACCTACGAGCAGTACTTC. Translating it yields CASRPRLAGTYEQYF.

The DNA for the CDR3 is TGTGCCAGCAGCTTAGATGGACTTTACAATGAGCAGTTCTTC. Amino acid sequence: CASSLDGLYNEQFF. The V call is TRBV11-2, the J call TRBJ2-1, with D perhaps matching TRBD2 (5 bases). Germline CDR1 reads SGHAT; CDR2 reads FQNNGV. This CDR3 has 14 amino acids. The ends were cut back, 0 bases at V and 4 bases at J, with 7 bases in the middle.

The chain uses TRBV5-5 and TRBJ2-1; D call uncertain. Germline CDR1 is SGHKS and CDR2 is YYEKEE (reference sequence). This CDR3 contains 14 residues. V was cut by 2 bases and J by 8 bases, with 14 bases left in between. The CDR3 loop reads CASSFRLPWDEQFF. As DNA, the CDR3 is TGTGCCAGCAGCTTCCGACTCCCTTGGGATGAGCAGTTCTTC.

The rearrangement links TRBV6-5 to TRBJ1-3; D remains unclear. Germline lookup yields CDR1 MNHEY and CDR2 SVGAGI. Trimming removed 6 bases from V and 7 bases from J, with 13 bases in between. The CDR3 contains 13 residues. CDR3 sequence: CASRVVPINTIYF. CDR3 DNA sequence: TGTGCCAGCAGAGTAGTCCCAATCAACACCATATATTTT.

The chain uses TRBV10-2 and TRBJ2-3, with a possible D match to TRBD2 (6 bases). Germline V gene sequence: CDR1 WSHSY, CDR2 SAAADI. V shed 0 bases and J shed 8 bases, with 12 bases lying between them. The CDR3 covers 14 residues. In DNA form, the CDR3 reads TGCGCCAGCAGTGAGTCCTCCGTCGGGGGTACGCAGTATTTT. Encoded protein: CASSESSVGGTQYF.

A few counts support this clone. The chain employs TRBV6-2 or TRBV6-3 and TRBJ1-2; 8 bases fit TRBD1. CDR3 length equals 14 residues. The V segment lost 5 bases and the J segment 2 bases; nucleotides outside the gene matches: 4. From germline, CDR1 is MNHEY and CDR2 SVGEGT. The CDR3 DNA sequence: TGTGCCAGCAGTACCCGACAGGGGAACTATGGCTACACCTTC. Its protein product is CASSTRQGNYGYTF.

The chain is built from TRBV10-3 and TRBJ2-7, with 11 nucleotides matching TRBD2. This CDR3 spans 16 amino acids. The ends lost 0 bases at V and 6 bases at J; junction bases unmatched: 7. CDR1 and CDR2 from the germline V gene are ENHRY and SYGVKD. CDR3 sequence: CAISESILAGGGEQYF. The CDR3 nucleotides are TGTGCCATCAGTGAGTCGATTCTAGCGGGGGGCGGCGAGCAGTACTTC.

This chain uses TRBV7-2 with TRBJ2-2; 7 bases map to TRBD2. The CDR3 extends over 13 amino acids. The germline V gene encodes CDR1 SGHTA and CDR2 FQGNSA. V lost 4 bases, J lost 6 bases, and 2 bases stayed unmatched. The CDR3 nucleotides read TGTGCCAGCAGCTCCACTAGCGCCGGGGAGCTGTTTTTT. Amino acids: CASSSTSAGELFF.

The chain has TRBV18 and TRBJ2-3; the D gene is possibly TRBD1 (6 bases). Germline CDR1 KGHSH, CDR2 LQKENI. Trimming stripped 0 bases from V and 2 bases from J, with 9 bases between. The CDR3 covers 15 residues. This chain's CDR3 is CASSPPTGPTDTQYF. Written as DNA, the CDR3 is TGTGCCAGCTCACCACCAACAGGGCCCACAGATACGCAGTATTTT.

This chain joins TRBV9 and TRBJ2-1; 9 bases match TRBD1. This CDR3 is built from 15 residues. The V gene's germline CDR1 is SGDLS and CDR2 YYNGEE. V lost 0 bases and J lost 6; bases outside the gene matches: 4. The CDR3 sequence: CASSVAGTGLNEQFF. The CDR3 nucleotides read TGTGCCAGCAGCGTAGCCGGGACAGGGCTCAATGAGCAGTTCTTC.

The rearrangement uses TRBV27 and TRBJ1-1, with a possible D match to TRBD1 (5 bases). The CDR3 contains 14 residues. Trimming took off 2 bases at V and 3 bases at J, with 10 bases between the two ends. Germline CDR1 is MNHEY and CDR2 is SMNVEV (reference sequence). CDR3 residues: CASSLRGVDTEAFF. CDR3 DNA: TGTGCCAGCAGTTTACGGGGGGTGGACACTGAAGCTTTCTTT.

The chain couples TRBV5-1 to TRBJ2-7, with 9 bases matching TRBD2. Germline V lookup: CDR1 SGHRS, CDR2 YFSETQ. V trimming: 4 bases; J trimming: 0 bases; junction bases outside the gene matches: 5. The CDR3 totals 15 residues. Written as DNA, the CDR3 is TGCGCCAGCAGCGGGGGACTAGCTTTCTCCTACGAGCAGTACGTC. As protein: CASSGGLAFSYEQYV.

V gene TRBV24-1 combines with J gene TRBJ1-2; 7 positions agree with TRBD1. CDR3 length: 15 residues. Germline values: CDR1 KGHDR, CDR2 SFDVKD. V trimming: 4 bases; J trimming: 2 bases; junction bases outside the gene matches: 6. The CDR3 sequence: CATSDSATGNYGYTF. CDR3 nucleotide sequence: TGTGCCACCAGTGACAGCGCGACAGGGAACTATGGCTACACCTTC.